The 20 T cell receptor beta chains reported below all come from one sample, sequenced in a study of blood T cell repertoires in COVID-19. Method: immunoSEQ multiplex PCR; TCRdb's copy keeps in-frame clones and lacks some. The sample contains under 400,000 clones, almost 90% of which appear only once. The sample taken for sequencing was PBMCs or T cells enriched from blood (not recorded which). These receptors came from a woman in her thirties who had been exposed to COVID-19.

This clone was detected once. The CDR3 here is CACRQGWDGYTF. CDR3 nucleotides: TGTGCCTGTCGACAGGGGTGGGATGGCTACACCTTC. The chain employs TRBV30 and TRBJ1-2; 8 bases agree with TRBD1. Germline loops: CDR1 GTSNPN, CDR2 SVGIG (reference sequence). This CDR3 is 12 amino acids long. V dropped 6 bases and J dropped 6; count of bases not matched to a gene: 6.

The chain combines TRBV5-4 with TRBJ1-3, with 9 nucleotides matching TRBD1. CDR1 SGHNT and CDR2 YYREEE come from the germline V gene (reference sequence). The CDR3 is 14 residues long. After removal of 3 bases from V and 7 bases from J, the junction contained 5 bases not matched to a gene. The CDR3 here is CASSSGQGRNTIYF. The CDR3 DNA reads as TGTGCCAGCAGCTCGGGACAGGGACGTAACACCATATATTTT.

J is TRBJ1-3 and V is TRBV7-2; D gene unclear. Germline V gene lookup returns CDR1 SGHTA and CDR2 FQGNSA. The V gene lost 1 base and the J gene lost 8 bases, with 12 bases spanning the gap. This CDR3 has 14 amino acids. The CDR3 reads CASSLDWGADTIYF. CDR3 coding DNA: TGTGCCAGCAGCTTAGATTGGGGAGCAGACACCATATATTTT.

This chain links TRBV3-1 (or the pseudogene TRBV3-2) with TRBJ1-1; D uncertain. Germline CDR1 and CDR2: LGHDT and YNNKEL (reference sequence). V gave up 0 bases and J gave up 11 bases, with 7 bases separating them. This CDR3 region has 11 residues. CDR3 in DNA: TGTGCCAGCAGCCAAGATGGAGGGGCTTTCTTT. Protein sequence: CASSQDGGAFF.

This chain joins TRBV11-2 and TRBJ1-1; no clear D gene. The CDR3 covers 13 residues. Trimming removed 2 bases from V and 3 bases from J, with 7 bases in between. Germline CDR1 and CDR2: SGHAT and FQNNGV. The CDR3 nucleotides are TGTGCCAGCAGCTTATACGCGGACACTGAAGCTTTCTTT. It yields the protein CASSLYADTEAFF.

V gene TRBV28 combines with J gene TRBJ1-6, with TRBD1 matching over 9 bases. CDR1 is MDHEN, CDR2 SYDVKM, per germline. The ends lost 5 bases at V and 7 bases at J; junction bases unmatched: 3. The CDR3 totals 14 residues. The CDR3 coding sequence is TGTGCCAGCAGTCTGGGGACAGGGAATTCACCCCTCCACTTT. Its protein product is CASSLGTGNSPLHF.

The sample holds one count of this clone. The genes are TRBV2 and TRBJ2-5; D gene ambiguous. The CDR3 runs 14 residues. Trimming stripped 2 bases from V and 5 bases from J, with 12 bases between. Germline CDR1 and CDR2: SNHLY and FYNNEI. CDR3 nucleotide sequence: TGTGCCAGCAGTGAAAGTGCAGGCGACGAGACCCAGTACTTC. Its translation: CASSESAGDETQYF.

The CDR3 DNA sequence: TGTGCCAGCGTCCGACTCGGGGGAAGCACAGATACGCAGTATTTT. Translating it yields CASVRLGGSTDTQYF. The chain uses TRBV28 and TRBJ2-3, with D possibly being TRBD2 (6 bases). The ends were cut back, 8 bases at V and 0 bases at J, with 15 bases in the middle. The germline V gene has CDR1 MDHEN and CDR2 SYDVKM. This CDR3 spans 15 amino acids.

V gene TRBV9 combines with J gene TRBJ2-7; 8 positions match TRBD1. The germline gives CDR1 SGDLS, CDR2 YYNGEE. The junction had 4 bases not matched to a gene; V was cut back by 3 bases and J by 2 bases. This CDR3 has 14 amino acids. In DNA form, the CDR3 reads TGTGCCAGCAGCGAGACGGACAGGGCCTACGAGCAGTACTTC. It is translated as CASSETDRAYEQYF.

The chain links TRBV5-8 to TRBJ1-4; tentatively, D is TRBD1 (5 bases). V lost 0 bases and J 8 bases, leaving 14 bases between the germline ends. Germline V CDR1 and CDR2: SGHTS, YDEGEE. The CDR3 length is 15 residues. CDR3 nucleotide sequence: TGTGCCAGCAGCTTGGAGGCCAGGGAGGCAGAAAAACTGTTTTTT. It translates to CASSLEAREAEKLFF. The full variable domain, its missing parts supplied by reference TRBV5-8 and TRBJ1-4, is EAGVTQSPTHLIKTRGQQATLRCSPISGHTSVYWYQQALGLGLQFLLWYDEGEERNRGNFPPRFSGRQFPNYSSELNVNALELEDSALYLCASSLEAREAEKLFFGSGTQLSVL.

V and J are TRBV5-1 and TRBJ2-1; no clear D gene. Germline V gene sequence: CDR1 SGHRS, CDR2 YFSETQ. V shed 0 bases and J shed 5 bases, with 9 bases lying between them. This CDR3 is built from 14 residues. The CDR3 bases are TGCGCCAGCAGCTTGGCCAGAGGAAACAATGAGCAGTTCTTC. It is translated as CASSLARGNNEQFF.

The rearrangement uses TRBV25-1 and TRBJ2-1, with 10 positions matching TRBD2. The CDR3 is 15 amino acids. The germline CDR1 and CDR2 sequences are MGHDK and SYGVNS. V lost 2 bases and J lost 4; bases outside the gene matches: 2. CDR3 protein: CASSEGLAEYNEQFF. The CDR3 nucleotides are TGTGCCAGCAGTGAAGGACTAGCGGAATACAATGAGCAGTTCTTC.

The rearrangement joins TRBV5-1 to TRBJ2-5; D is possibly TRBD2 (6 bases). Trimming stripped 3 bases from V and 5 bases from J, with 20 bases between. The length of the CDR3 is 16 residues. In germline, CDR1 is SGHRS, CDR2 YFSETQ. CDR3 sequence reads: CASSSGSSGLMETQYF. In DNA form, the CDR3 reads TGCGCCAGCAGCTCGGGAAGTAGCGGACTGATGGAGACCCAGTACTTC.

This clone was seen once. The CDR3 region is CASRSQGDTQYF. The CDR3 DNA reads TGTGCCAGCAGATCCCAGGGAGATACGCAGTATTTT. The chain links TRBV7-9 to TRBJ2-3; possible D gene TRBD1, 5 bases. This CDR3 spans 12 amino acids. CDR1 and CDR2 from the germline V gene are SEHNR and FQNEAQ (reference sequence). V shed 6 bases and J shed 5 bases, with 9 bases lying between them.

The J gene is TRBJ2-1, the V gene TRBV29-1, with D tentatively TRBD2 (6 bases). V was shortened by 1 base and J by 7 bases, with 11 bases between the two germline ends. CDR3 length: 13 residues. Germline V lookup: CDR1 SQVTM, CDR2 ANQGSEA. CDR3 region: CSVEAWSGNEQFF. For the CDR3, the DNA is TGCAGCGTTGAAGCCTGGAGCGGGAATGAGCAGTTCTTC.

The CDR3 DNA follows: TGTGCCAGCAGTTCACTCATGAACACTGAAGCTTTCTTT. Its protein is CASSSLMNTEAFF. This chain uses TRBV27 with TRBJ1-1; no clear D gene. The CDR3 has 13 residues. The V gene lost 4 bases and the J gene lost 0 bases, with 6 bases spanning the gap. CDR1 and CDR2 from the germline V gene are MNHEY and SMNVEV (reference sequence).

As regards this clone: The identical CDR3 is also encoded by other nucleotide sequences in the sample. The chain employs TRBV28 and TRBJ2-7; TRBD1 is a possible D gene (5 bases). The CDR3 is 13 amino acids. V lost 2 bases, J lost 2 bases, and 7 bases lay in between. Germline CDR1 reads MDHEN; CDR2 reads SYDVKM. The CDR3 here is CASSLGQPYEQYF. The CDR3 DNA follows: TGTGCCAGCAGTTTAGGACAACCCTACGAGCAGTACTTC.

The chain employs TRBV9 and TRBJ2-1; possibly TRBD2 for D (5 bases). Germline-derived CDR1 and CDR2 are SGDLS and YYNGEE. This CDR3 contains 13 residues. V was clipped by 0 bases and J by 7 bases, with 8 bases between them. The CDR3 protein is CASSVAPGNEQFF. The CDR3 nucleotides read TGTGCCAGCAGCGTAGCCCCGGGGAATGAGCAGTTCTTC.

The V call is TRBV2, the J call TRBJ2-5, with D perhaps TRBD1 (6 bases). CDR1 and CDR2 from the germline V gene are SNHLY and FYNNEI. Trimming took off 6 bases at V and 5 bases at J, with 13 bases between the two ends. CDR3 length: 13 amino acids. The CDR3 spells CASRSGVQETQYF. CDR3 in DNA: TGTGCCAGCAGATCAGGGGTGCAGGAGACCCAGTACTTC.

The chain uses TRBV28 and TRBJ1-1; 7 bases match TRBD1. V lost 6 bases, J lost 2 bases, and 15 bases stayed unmatched. Germline assignment: CDR1 MDHEN and CDR2 SYDVKM. The CDR3 contains 17 residues. Here the CDR3 reads CASREGQGEFGNTEAFF. CDR3 sequence (DNA): TGTGCCAGCAGAGAGGGGCAGGGGGAATTTGGAAACACTGAAGCTTTCTTT. The full variable domain, rest sourced from reference TRBV28 and TRBJ1-1, is DVKVTQSSRYLVKRTGEKVFLECVQDMDHENMFWYRQDPGLGLRLIYFSYDVKMKEKGDIPEGYSVSREKKERFSLILESASTNQTSMYLCASREGQGEFGNTEAFFGQGTRLTVV.